These T cell receptor beta chains were read from a single sample in a study of neurological immune-mediated disorders. TCRdb ran MiXCR on the 5' RACE reads and lists one entry per CDR3 protein. The table includes about 35,000 distinct CDR3 sequences, 3.8% detected once. The sequenced sample was PBMCs. Every receptor here comes from a man aged 25-45 years with multiple sclerosis. Each CDR3 is given with its conserved first and last residue. A D gene is named only where the DNA matches it firmly. Size tells how often a clone was seen (once, few, many) or the class of an expanded clone, and some rows leave it out.

clone_size	d_call	v_call	j_call	cdr3_aa	cdr3_nt
many	TRBD1	TRBV12-3/TRBV12-4	TRBJ2-2	CASSYGRGREYTGELFF	TGTGCCAGCAGTTATGGCAGGGGGCGCGAATACACCGGGGAGCTGTTTTTT
few	TRBD2	TRBV12-3/TRBV12-4	TRBJ2-7	CASSTSSGDVHEQYF	TGTGCCAGCAGCACATCTAGCGGGGACGTCCACGAGCAGTACTTC
-	TRBD1	TRBV18	TRBJ1-2	CASSPPGRGLDYGYTF	TGTGCCAGCTCACCACCGGGCAGGGGGCTCGACTATGGCTACACCTTC
many	-	TRBV27	TRBJ2-3	CASSWGGAVDTQYF	TGTGCCAGCAGTTGGGGGGGGGCAGTAGATACGCAGTATTTT
-	-	TRBV21-1	TRBJ2-7	CASSGIANTYEQYF	TGTGCCAGCAGCGGGATAGCGAATACCTACGAGCAGTACTTC
many	-	TRBV6-2/TRBV6-3	TRBJ1-6	CASTPALGNSPLHF	TGTGCCAGCACTCCGGCCTTGGGAAATTCACCCCTCCACTTT
many	-	TRBV12-3/TRBV12-4	TRBJ2-7	CASRYGLLYEQYF	TGTGCCAGCAGGTACGGACTTTTATACGAGCAGTACTTC
many	-	TRBV7-6	TRBJ2-1	CASSLLQGGLGNEQFF	TGTGCCAGCAGCCTTCTTCAGGGAGGATTAGGCAATGAGCAGTTCTTC
-	-	TRBV20-1	TRBJ1-2	CSAIANYGYTF	TGCAGTGCTATTGCTAACTATGGCTACACCTTC
many	-	TRBV3-1	TRBJ2-5	CASSQIGVAQETQYF	TGTGCCAGCAGCCAAATAGGGGTCGCTCAAGAGACCCAGTACTTC
many	TRBD2	TRBV20-1	TRBJ2-3	CSAKSAGGRLDTQYF	TGCAGTGCTAAATCAGCGGGGGGGCGATTAGATACGCAGTATTTT
many	-	TRBV27	TRBJ1-6	CASSRGGPYNSPLHF	TGTGCCAGCAGCCGGGGGGGCCCCTATAATTCACCCCTCCACTTT
once	-	TRBV3-1	TRBJ2-7	CVSSQDLVGSEQYF	TGTGTCAGCAGCCAAGACTTGGTGGGATCCGAGCAGTACTTC
many	TRBD2	TRBV7-6	TRBJ2-3	CASSLGLAPDTQYF	TGTGCCAGCAGCTTAGGACTAGCCCCGGATACGCAGTATTTT
many	-	TRBV5-1	TRBJ1-2	CASSPDLYGYTF	TGCGCCAGCAGCCCGGACCTCTATGGCTACACCTTC
many	-	TRBV7-6	TRBJ1-6	CASSLGGGNYNSPLHF	TGTGCCAGCAGCTTGGGTGGGGGTAACTATAATTCACCCCTCCACTTT
-	TRBD2	TRBV6-5	TRBJ2-7	CASSIDGGKGEQYF	TGTGCCAGCAGTATAGACGGGGGGAAGGGCGAGCAGTACTTC
many	-	TRBV7-2	TRBJ2-7	CASSLGTYEQYF	TGTGCCAGCAGCTTAGGCACTTACGAGCAGTACTTC
many	-	TRBV12-3/TRBV12-4	TRBJ1-5	CASSFRSARQPQHF	TGTGCCAGCAGTTTTAGATCGGCGCGTCAGCCCCAGCATTTT
many	-	TRBV5-1	TRBJ2-6	CASSFTRTGVSSGANVLTF	TGCGCCAGCAGCTTTACGAGAACAGGAGTTTCTTCTGGGGCCAACGTCCTGACTTTC
-	TRBD2	TRBV20-1	TRBJ2-3	CSASVAGGSFLKNTQYF	TGCAGTGCTAGTGTAGCGGGGGGCTCCTTCCTTAAGAACACGCAGTATTTT
many	TRBD1	TRBV3-1	TRBJ2-2	CASSRTGDAGELFF	TGTGCCAGCAGTCGGACAGGGGATGCCGGGGAGCTGTTTTTT
many	-	TRBV4-2	TRBJ2-6	CASSREGRVSGANVLTF	TGTGCCAGCAGCCGCGAAGGCCGTGTCTCTGGGGCCAACGTCCTGACTTTC
many	TRBD1	TRBV29-1	TRBJ2-7	CSVPTSGTGASYEQYF	TGCAGCGTTCCCACTTCCGGGACAGGGGCGTCCTACGAGCAGTACTTC
many	-	TRBV9	TRBJ1-1	CASNLRGDGTEAFF	TGTGCCAGCAACCTCAGGGGCGACGGGACTGAAGCTTTCTTT
many	-	TRBV5-1	TRBJ1-1	CASSNDGNTEAFF	TGCGCCAGCAGCAACGACGGGAACACTGAAGCTTTCTTT
many	TRBD2	TRBV3-1	TRBJ2-1	CASSQGSSGGYEQFF	TGTGCCAGCAGCCAAGGCTCTAGCGGGGGTTATGAGCAGTTCTTC
many	-	TRBV4-3	TRBJ1-2	CASSQEGGGYGYTF	TGCGCCAGCAGCCAAGAAGGGGGTGGGTATGGCTACACCTTC
many	-	TRBV4-1	TRBJ1-5	CASSPTPSGLGSQHF	TGCGCCAGCAGCCCCACCCCGAGCGGACTTGGGTCCCAGCATTTT
many	-	TRBV5-6	TRBJ2-3	CASSLRYGWRTQSTDTQYF	TGTGCCAGCAGCTTGAGATATGGGTGGCGGACCCAAAGCACAGATACGCAGTATTTT
-	TRBD1	TRBV6-5	TRBJ1-4	CASSLTGDGEKLFF	TGTGCCAGCAGCCTGACAGGGGATGGTGAAAAACTGTTTTTT
few	TRBD1	TRBV6-2/TRBV6-3	TRBJ1-1	CASSVQGDTEAFF	TGTGCCAGCAGTGTCCAGGGGGACACTGAAGCTTTCTTT
many	TRBD1	TRBV4-3	TRBJ2-7	CASSHRNRGSYEQYF	TGCGCCAGCAGCCACCGGAACAGGGGATCCTACGAGCAGTACTTC
many	TRBD2	TRBV5-1	TRBJ2-7	CASSFSSGGSLTYEQYF	TGCGCCAGCAGCTTTTCTAGCGGGGGGTCTTTAACCTACGAGCAGTACTTC
many	-	TRBV10-3	TRBJ2-6	CAISRESGANVLTF	TGTGCCATCAGCAGGGAATCTGGGGCCAACGTCCTGACTTTC
many	-	TRBV12-3/TRBV12-4	TRBJ1-1	CASSLVQGRGAAAFF	TGTGCCAGCAGCCTCGTACAGGGAAGGGGAGCTGCGGCTTTCTTT
many	-	TRBV7-7	TRBJ2-2	CASSPGTNTGELFF	TGTGCTAGCAGCCCCGGGACAAACACCGGGGAGCTGTTTTTT
-	-	TRBV20-1	TRBJ1-1	CSARDLRTTGGEIAFF	TGCAGTGCTAGAGATCTCCGTACGACAGGAGGAGAGATTGCTTTCTTT
many	-	TRBV20-1	TRBJ1-2	CSARRGTVGGYTF	TGCAGTGCTAGACGAGGTACAGTGGGCGGCTACACCTTC
many	-	TRBV5-1	TRBJ2-2	CASTMRETGELFF	TGCGCCAGCACCATGAGGGAGACCGGGGAGCTGTTTTTT